The following is a T cell receptor (beta chain) sequence with its context. Its antigen is not identified. The treatment: oral pan-JAK inhibitor, 5-10 mg twice daily. Peripheral blood and lesional scalp punch biopsies came from alopecia areata patients. Germline CDR1 and CDR2: SSHAT and FNYEAQ (reference sequence). Trimming took off 5 bases at V and 2 bases at J, with 14 bases between the two ends. This CDR3 is built from 15 residues. After isolation, RNA underwent reverse transcription to generate cDNA as the sequencing template. Assay used: immunoSEQ multiplex PCR; TCRdb lists only in-frame clones, some missing. The sample lists about 120,000 clones, approximately 53% occurring once. The sample is drawn from a study of CD8+ T cells in alopecia areata. General study findings and limits: For baseline CD8+ expansion, any link to response stays uncertain with one nonresponder.

Sequencing used CD4+ T cells sorted from blood, obtained at week 4, from a patient treated with tofacitinib. This sequence was found in a human donor with alopecia areata. The chain joins TRBV7-7 to TRBJ2-3; possible D gene TRBD2, 5 bases. CDR3: CASSPTGISTDTQYF. CDR3 bases: TGTGCCAGCAGCCCGACCGGGATATCCACAGATACGCAGTATTTT.